Sequencing of this TCR beta chain was carried out in a study of blood T cells in healthy people across ages (dated by TCRdb to the mid-2010s). Regarding the complete study: In model experiments, roughly one uniquely barcoded TCR beta cDNA molecule per two T cells was captured by template switching. To track age-related changes in TCR beta repertoire diversity, the study relied on deep sequencing normalized with unique cDNA molecular identifiers. Donors were grouped into four age groups: young (average 16 years), middle-aged (less than 40), aged (around 66) and long-lived (about 90). The study analyzed two additional independent replicas of 1 million unique cDNA reads from the same blood draw for two donors, one aged 18 to 29 and one aged 80 or older. The research as a whole found: Because the CMV infection status of the donors was unknown, age-related changes in expanded clonotypes may potentially have been confounded. Observed TCR beta diversity per million T cells fell roughly linearly with age, and a significant reduction was already apparent by age roughly 40. Because profiling used bulk unsorted PBMCs, naive and antigen-experienced compartments could not be compared conclusively. The long-lived group showed more naive CD4+ T cells, fewer expanded clones and increased TCR diversity than the aged group, suggesting age selection. Estimates of total diversity from one million sequenced T cells were regarded as lower bounds and underestimates. A strong correlation was found between observed TCR beta diversity and the percentage of naive T cells measured by flow cytometry.

V is clipped by 5 bases and J by 6 bases, and the sequence between their germline boundaries is 24 bases long. From the cysteine through the phenylalanine, the CDR3 covers 17 amino acids. Just the 51-base CDR3 DNA is kept, in frame starting at base 1. CDR1 and CDR2 were assigned from the germline V gene as SGHRS and YFSETQ. This clonotype was picked up many times. This receptor's antigen is unknown. No quality values exist for individual bases; no much larger clone is one base distant. The roughly 39 donors, aged about 6 to 95 years, were systemically healthy Caucasian individuals from Russia. Ten milliliters of peripheral blood were collected from each donor into EDTA-treated Vacutainer tubes. PBMCs were isolated by Ficoll-Paque density-gradient centrifugation, with at least 6.5 million obtained per sample. Total RNA was extracted from PBMCs with Trizol reagent, with at least 5.5 micrograms obtained per sample. For every donor, an aliquot of PBMCs went through flow cytometry to measure the percentages of naive CD45RAhigh/CD27high T cells.

Library prep was done by 5' RACE. This sample was sequenced with an Illumina HiSeq 2500. A second roughly 7 to 11 cycle PCR used a sample-barcoded 5' primer and a J-beta primer mix. A unique molecular identifier was introduced onto each TCR beta cDNA molecule by a template-switch 5' adaptor carrying 12 random nucleotides. Each sample yielded at least 3 million CDR3-containing paired-end reads. All of the RNA was converted into first-strand cDNA using the Mint cDNA synthesis kit, with a TRBC-specific oligonucleotide serving as the primer. After uracil-DNA glycosylase treatment, a first 18-cycle PCR used universal primers M1SS and BC2_uni_R on all cDNA. The study's own analysis went as follows. For normalization, 1 million high-quality reads were randomly selected from each sample, with every read carrying a distinct molecular identifier. Instead of being binned into consensus sequences, reads with shared molecular identifiers were discarded. CDR3 identification, clonotype clustering and error correction used MiTCR with a Q25 quality threshold and the strictest error-elimination algorithm. Lower-bound total TCR beta diversity was estimated with a nonparametric unseen species model using Euler transformation. In-frame beta chains were kept once TCRdb had trimmed the public reads at Q25 with fastp and called clones with MiXCR. Rows are unified per CDR3 protein, each entry keeping the most common DNA and genes. The V and J calls were not made by the authors but by TCRdb's processing. Recorded for this sample are hundreds of thousands of distinct CDR3 sequences; less than 25% of them occurred a single time. The ten biggest clones cover roughly 9% of the sample.

These data were likewise used in another study, on T cells of mothers and their children. Taken from the second paper: Donors were nine systemically healthy Caucasian individuals: three mothers and their six children. cDNA synthesis consumed the entire amount of extracted RNA, loaded at about 1.5 ug RNA in each 15 ul reaction. In the second PCR, the M1S primer introduced both the sample barcodes and 2-4 random nucleotides. Over 8.5 million TCR beta CDR3 reads were obtained for each mother, and some 3 million reads were obtained for each child. Thymic selection similarly shapes TCR recombination output in related and unrelated pairs, with minor effect from inherited differences. Normalized repertoire overlap was always slightly but never significantly higher in related than unrelated mother-child pairs. With a sensitivity of about 100 clones per million clonotypes, no persistent microchimeric T cell clones were detected. In the study, deep NGS was used to compare the TCR beta repertoires of mothers and children, and features distinguishing related mother-child pairs from unrelated individuals were sought. On average, the children were roughly 10 +/- 4 years old, while the mothers were around 42 +/- 4 years old. Libraries were sequenced on Illumina HiSeq 2000 with 100+100 nt paired-end reads after adapter ligation with NEBNext reagents. To prevent cross-contamination, the mother and child libraries were prepared a month apart and were sequenced in separate runs. For each donor, somewhere between roughly 500,000 and 2,100,000 distinct TCR beta clonotypes were identified. Naive TCR beta clonotypes were estimated from low-frequency clonotypes matched to each donor's FACS-determined naive share, without sorting.

The sequenced sample was blood. The TCR comes from a boy under 18 in good health. Rearrangement joined TRBV5-1 to TRBJ2-1; a confident D gene designation cannot be given. DNA sequence: TGCGCCAGCAGTCCGCGGACCCGGCGGATGGCTGGCAATGAGCAGTTCTTC. Its protein is CASSPRTRRMAGNEQFF.